This TCR beta chain was found in a study of PD-1 blockade in classical Hodgkin lymphoma. Time point defined: newly diagnosed, previously untreated cHL patient sample. CD4+ T cells were purified from thawed PBMCs by magnetic negative selection. As a comparison, the study used PBMCs from newly diagnosed, untreated classical Hodgkin lymphoma. Points on this clone: Its target is not known.

Sequencing was performed with immunoSEQ multiplex PCR; in TCRdb, only in-frame clones are kept and a portion is missing. The sample has more than 30,000 clones, approximately 90% seen once. General study points: TCR diversity at baseline was reported to be reduced in newly diagnosed patients relative to healthy donors. Possibly reflecting disease activity or prior therapy, repertoire differences have causes that remain undefined.

There are 14 residues in the CDR3. V lost 7 bases and J 6 bases, leaving 18 bases between the germline ends. Germline values: CDR1 SEHNR, CDR2 FQNEAQ (reference sequence). What was sequenced was CD4+ T cells from blood. The receptor comes from a human donor with classical Hodgkin lymphoma. The chain carries TRBV7-9 and TRBJ1-2; D remains unclear. The chain's CDR3 is CASNYDPRVDGYTF. CDR3 coding DNA: TGTGCCAGCAACTACGACCCCCGGGTGGATGGCTACACCTTC.